This T cell receptor beta chain is drawn from a study of molecular identifiers for immune sequencing clone quantification. Germline assignment: CDR1 GTSNPN and CDR2 SVGIG (reference sequence). The CDR3 is made up of 13 amino acids. Trimming took 3 bases from V and 5 from J, leaving 11 bases between them. TCRdb reprocessed the PCR reads via MiXCR and lists one record per CDR3 protein. Of around 460,000 distinct CDR3 sequences listed, about 21% are singletons. The sorting of naive CD8 T cells used the CD8+CD4-CCR7+CD45RA+ phenotype. V and J are TRBV30 and TRBJ2-1; D is possibly TRBD1 (6 bases). The sample taken for sequencing was naive CD8+ T cells from blood, with Jurkat cell RNA spiked in. Subset in this sample: FACS-sorted CD8+CD4-CCR7+CD45RA+ naive T cells. The TCR originated in a human donor in good health. Some libraries in this study had Jurkat cell RNA spiked in. CDR3 sequence: CAWSRTAHNEQFF. The CDR3 region has the DNA TGTGCCTGGAGCCGGACAGCCCACAATGAGCAGTTCTTC.